This paragraph covers one T cell receptor (beta chain) sequence. Compared with germline, one end of the junction differs, possibly owing to a read error. A second PCR of roughly 7 to 11 cycles used a sample-barcoded 5' primer and a J-beta primer mix. All cDNA molecules were each tagged by a template-switch adaptor with 12 random nucleotides. Individual samples furnished no less than 3 million CDR3-containing paired-end reads apiece. MiXCR, applied by TCRdb to the 5' RACE reads, yields one record per CDR3 protein. This table has about 1.1 million distinct CDR3 sequences, about two fifths appearing once. Healthy individuals of Caucasian origin from Russia, aged about 6 to 100, served as donors. Extractions gave at least 5 micrograms of total RNA per sample. This sample is drawn from a study of blood T cells in healthy people across ages. Per germline, CDR1 SGDLS and CDR2 YYNGEE. This CDR3 comprises 15 residues.

Sequencing input: blood. This clonotype originated in a man younger than 35 in good health. The chain uses TRBV9 and TRBJ2-1; 11 bases line up with TRBD2. DNA for the CDR3: TGTGCCGGCAGCGTAGGACTAGCGGGTCTTAATGAGCAGTTCTTC. Translation: CAGSVGLAGLNEQFF.